This T cell receptor (beta chain) was documented in a study of molecular identifiers for immune sequencing clone quantification. Regarding the study as a whole: Among approximately 1 million naive cells, as was reported, spiked Jurkat TCR RNA from one cell was detectable. Clones carrying above 20 RNA copies accounted for over 98% of effector molecules, under 1% in naive cells.

V lost 2 bases and J 0 bases, leaving 7 bases between the germline ends. Germline CDR1 reads SQVTM; CDR2 reads ANQGSEA. CDR3 length: 13 amino acids. Based on a CD8+CD4-CCR7+CD45RA+ profile, naive CD8 T cells were sorted. Regarding this clonotype: The antigen is not known.

TCR libraries were built in bulk with a published protocol and specific TCR primers. TCRdb fed the PCR reads into MiXCR, producing one record per CDR3 protein. The table includes under 600,000 distinct CDR3 sequences, roughly 23% detected once. V and J are TRBV29-1 and TRBJ1-2; no definite D call. What was sequenced was naive CD8+ T cells from blood, with Jurkat cell RNA spiked in. The sample's subset: FACS-sorted CD8+CD4-CCR7+CD45RA+ naive T cells. This sequence was found in a human donor in good health. Some libraries in this study had Jurkat cell RNA spiked in. Written as DNA, the CDR3 is TGCAGCGTTGAAAACACCGCTAACTATGGCTACACCTTC. This gives the protein CSVENTANYGYTF.